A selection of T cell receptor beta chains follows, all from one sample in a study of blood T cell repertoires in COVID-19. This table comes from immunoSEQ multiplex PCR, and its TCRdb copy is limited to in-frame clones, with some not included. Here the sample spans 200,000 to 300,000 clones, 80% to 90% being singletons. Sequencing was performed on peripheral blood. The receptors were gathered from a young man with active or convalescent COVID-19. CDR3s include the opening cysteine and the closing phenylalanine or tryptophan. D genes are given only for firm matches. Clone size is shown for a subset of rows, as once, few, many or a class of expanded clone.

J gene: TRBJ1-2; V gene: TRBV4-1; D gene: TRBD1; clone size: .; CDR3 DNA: TGCGCCAGCAGCCAAGCACCAGGGGGTGACTATGGCTACACCTTC; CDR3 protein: CASSQAPGGDYGYTF
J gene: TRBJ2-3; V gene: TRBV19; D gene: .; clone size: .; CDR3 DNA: TGTGCCAGTAGTGCGGCGGGTAGCACAGATACGCAGTATTTT; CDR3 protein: CASSAAGSTDTQYF
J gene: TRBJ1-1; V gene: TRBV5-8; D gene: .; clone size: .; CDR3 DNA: TGTGCCAGCAGCTTGAGGGGGTTTGGCACTGAAGCTTTCTTT; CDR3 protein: CASSLRGFGTEAFF
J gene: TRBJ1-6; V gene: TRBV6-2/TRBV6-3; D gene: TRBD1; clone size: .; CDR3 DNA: TGTGCCAGCAGTTTCGGACAGGGGATTTCACCCCTCCACTTT; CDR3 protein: CASSFGQGISPLHF
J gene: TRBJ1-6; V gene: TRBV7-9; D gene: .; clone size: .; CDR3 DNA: TGTGCCAGCAGCCCTACAGGGTACAATAATTCACCCCTCCACTTT; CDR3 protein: CASSPTGYNNSPLHF
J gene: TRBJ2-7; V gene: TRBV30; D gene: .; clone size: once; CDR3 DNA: TGTGCCTGGAGTGTAGGGGGGGACGAGCAGTACTTC; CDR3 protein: CAWSVGGDEQYF
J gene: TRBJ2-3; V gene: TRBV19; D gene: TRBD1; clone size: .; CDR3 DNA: TGTGCCAGTAGTTCCGGACAGGGGGCTTGGACAGATACGCAGTATTTT; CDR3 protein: CASSSGQGAWTDTQYF
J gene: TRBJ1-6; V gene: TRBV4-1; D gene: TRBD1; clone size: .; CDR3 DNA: TGCGCCAGCAGCCAAGGGAAGGACAGGTTGAATTCACCCCTCCACTTT; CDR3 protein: CASSQGKDRLNSPLHF
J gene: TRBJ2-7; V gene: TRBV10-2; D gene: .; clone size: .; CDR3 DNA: TGCGCCAGCACCTCCACTATACCTAGCTCCTACGAGCAGTACTTC; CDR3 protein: CASTSTIPSSYEQYF
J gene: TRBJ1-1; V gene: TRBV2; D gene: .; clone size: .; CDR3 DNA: TGTGCCAGCAGTGAATTCCAGAACACTGAAGCTTTCTTT; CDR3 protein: CASSEFQNTEAFF
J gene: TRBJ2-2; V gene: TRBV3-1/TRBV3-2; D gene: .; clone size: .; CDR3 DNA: TGTGCCAGCAGCCAAGTCGGAAGGGGTACCGGGGAGCTGTTTTTT; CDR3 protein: CASSQVGRGTGELFF
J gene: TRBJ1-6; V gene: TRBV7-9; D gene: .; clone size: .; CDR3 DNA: TGTGCCAGCAGCTTAGGGCTGAATTCACCCCTCCACTTT; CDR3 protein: CASSLGLNSPLHF
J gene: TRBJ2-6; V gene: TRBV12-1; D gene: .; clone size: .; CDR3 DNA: TGTGCCAGCAGCGACGTACAGGGGGCTCTCTCTGGGGCCAACGTCCTGACTTTC; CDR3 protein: CASSDVQGALSGANVLTF
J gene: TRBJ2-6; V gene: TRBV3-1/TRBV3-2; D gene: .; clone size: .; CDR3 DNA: TGTGCCAGCAGCCAACAAGACAGAAGCTCTGGGGCCAACGTCCTGACTTTC; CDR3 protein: CASSQQDRSSGANVLTF
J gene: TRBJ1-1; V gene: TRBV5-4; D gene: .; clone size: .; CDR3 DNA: TGTGCCAGCAGCTTTACACCTTCCACTGAAGCTTTCTTT; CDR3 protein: CASSFTPSTEAFF
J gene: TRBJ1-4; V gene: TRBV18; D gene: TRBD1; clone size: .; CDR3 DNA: TGTGCCAGCTCCGAACCGACAGGGCTTGAAAAACTGTTTTTT; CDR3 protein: CASSEPTGLEKLFF
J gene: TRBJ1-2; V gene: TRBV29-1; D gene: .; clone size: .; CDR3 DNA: TGCAGCGTTGCGGCGGGCGGCTATGGCTACACCTTC; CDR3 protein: CSVAAGGYGYTF
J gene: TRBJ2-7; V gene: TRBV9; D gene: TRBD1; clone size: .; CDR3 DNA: TGTGCCAGCAGCGTAGCGGGGACAGGGGGTTTCTACGAGCAGTACTTC; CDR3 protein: CASSVAGTGGFYEQYF
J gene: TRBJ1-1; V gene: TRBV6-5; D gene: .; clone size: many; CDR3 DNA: TGTGCCAGCAGTTACGTTACTGCAGGGGCCCAAACAGAGTGTTTCTTT; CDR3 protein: CASSYVTAGAQTECFF
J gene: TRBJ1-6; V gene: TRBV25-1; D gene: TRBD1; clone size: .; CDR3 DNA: TGTGCCAGCAGTAGACCGGGACAGGCTAATTCACCCCTCCACTTT; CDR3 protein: CASSRPGQANSPLHF
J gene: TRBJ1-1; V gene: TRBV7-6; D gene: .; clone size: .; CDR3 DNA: TGTGCCAGCAGCTTAGCGGGGCAGTCTACTGAAGCTTTCTTT; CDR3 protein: CASSLAGQSTEAFF
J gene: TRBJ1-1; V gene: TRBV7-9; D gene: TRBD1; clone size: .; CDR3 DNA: TGTGCCAGCCGGTTAACAGGGGAGGACACTGAAGCTTTCTTT; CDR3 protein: CASRLTGEDTEAFF
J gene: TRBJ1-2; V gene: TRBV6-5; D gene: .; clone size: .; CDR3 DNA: TGTGCCAGCAGAAGACCCGGACAAATGGATGGCTACACCTTC; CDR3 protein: CASRRPGQMDGYTF
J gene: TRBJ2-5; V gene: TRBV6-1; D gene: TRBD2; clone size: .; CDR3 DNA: TGTGCCAGCAGTGAAGCTGGGGGGGATAGGACCCAGTACTTC; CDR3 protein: CASSEAGGDRTQYF
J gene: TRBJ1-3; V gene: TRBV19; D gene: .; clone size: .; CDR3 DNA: TGTGCCAGTAGTATTTCTCTAGATGGAAACACCATATATTTT; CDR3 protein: CASSISLDGNTIYF
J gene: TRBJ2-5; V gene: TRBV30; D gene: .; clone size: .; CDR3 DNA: TGTGCCTGGAGATCAGGGGGGCAAGAGACCCAGTACTTC; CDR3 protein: CAWRSGGQETQYF
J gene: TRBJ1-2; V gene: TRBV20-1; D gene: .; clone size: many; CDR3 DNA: TGCAGTGCTAGAGACAGGGTTGTCTACACCTTC; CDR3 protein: CSARDRVVYTF
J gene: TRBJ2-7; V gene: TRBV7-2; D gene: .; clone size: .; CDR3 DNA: TGTGCCAGCAGCGGGGGACTGGGGTCTTCCTACGAGCAGTACTTC; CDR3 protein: CASSGGLGSSYEQYF
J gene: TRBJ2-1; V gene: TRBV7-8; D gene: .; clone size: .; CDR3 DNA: TGTGCCAGCAGCTTAGCCGCGGGGCACTCCTACAATGAGCAGTTCTTC; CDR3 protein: CASSLAAGHSYNEQFF
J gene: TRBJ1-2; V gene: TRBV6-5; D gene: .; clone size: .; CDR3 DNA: TGTGCCAGCAAGCATGACATCGGAAACTATGGCTACACCTTC; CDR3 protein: CASKHDIGNYGYTF
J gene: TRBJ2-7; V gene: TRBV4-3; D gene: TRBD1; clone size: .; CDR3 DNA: TGCGCCAGCAGCCATTCCGGGACAGGAGAGCGGTACGAGCAGTACTTC; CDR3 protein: CASSHSGTGERYEQYF
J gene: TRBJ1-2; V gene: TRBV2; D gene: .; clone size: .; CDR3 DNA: TGTGCCAGCAGTGAAGGCAGGGGACCAGTTGGGGAGTATGGCTACACCTTC; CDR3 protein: CASSEGRGPVGEYGYTF
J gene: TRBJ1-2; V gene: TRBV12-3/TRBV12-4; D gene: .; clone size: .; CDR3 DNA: TGTGCCAGCAGTTTGACCCAGGGCCGGGGCTACACCTTC; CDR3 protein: CASSLTQGRGYTF
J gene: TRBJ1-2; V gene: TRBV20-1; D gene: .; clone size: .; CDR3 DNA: TGCAGTGCTAGTCACCTTGGCAGGGGTTCTGGCTACACCTTC; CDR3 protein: CSASHLGRGSGYTF
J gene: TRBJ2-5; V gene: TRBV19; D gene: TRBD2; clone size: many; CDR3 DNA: TGTGCCAGTAGTATCCGGGGACTAGCGGGGGGGCAAGAGACCCAGTACTTC; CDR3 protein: CASSIRGLAGGQETQYF
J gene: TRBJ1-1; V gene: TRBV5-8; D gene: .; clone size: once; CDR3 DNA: TGTGCCAGCAGCATATCGAGAAACACAGGGCAACAAGCTTTCTTT; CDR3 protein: CASSISRNTGQQAFF
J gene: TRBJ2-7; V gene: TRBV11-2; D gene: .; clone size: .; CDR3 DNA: TGTGCCAGCAGCATCCAACAGATCTACGAGCAGTACTTC; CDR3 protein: CASSIQQIYEQYF
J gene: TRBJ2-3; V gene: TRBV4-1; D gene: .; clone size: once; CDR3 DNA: TGCGCCAGCAGCCAAGAGGCGGAGCCTAGCACAGATACGCAGTATTTT; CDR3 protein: CASSQEAEPSTDTQYF
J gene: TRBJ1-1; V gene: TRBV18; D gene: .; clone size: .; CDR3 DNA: TGTGCCAGCTCTCCCCGGGGGGATGAAGCTTTCTTT; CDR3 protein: CASSPRGDEAFF
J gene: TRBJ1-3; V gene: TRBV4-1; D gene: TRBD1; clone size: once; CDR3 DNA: TGCGCCAGCAGCCAAACAGGGGTGGCCCCACGCTCTGGAAACACCATATATTTT; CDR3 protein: CASSQTGVAPRSGNTIYF
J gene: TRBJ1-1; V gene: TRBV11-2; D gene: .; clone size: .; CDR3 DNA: TGTGCCAGCAGCCCTGTTGCCCAGGGCGGCGGAGCTTTCTTT; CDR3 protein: CASSPVAQGGGAFF
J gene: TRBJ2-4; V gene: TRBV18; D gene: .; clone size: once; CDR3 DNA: TGTGCCAGCTCACCGTCTGGGTCGGGAGCCAAAAACATTCAGTACTTC; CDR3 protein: CASSPSGSGAKNIQYF
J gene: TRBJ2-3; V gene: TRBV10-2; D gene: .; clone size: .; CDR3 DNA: TGCGCCAGCAGTTCCGACGGGGGTACGCAGTATTTT; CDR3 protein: CASSSDGGTQYF
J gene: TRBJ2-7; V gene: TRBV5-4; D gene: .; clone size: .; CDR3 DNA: TGTGCCAGCAGCTTGGGACTGAAACCCTACGAGCAGTACTTC; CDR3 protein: CASSLGLKPYEQYF
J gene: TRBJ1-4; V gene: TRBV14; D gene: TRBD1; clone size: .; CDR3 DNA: TGTGCCAGCAGCCAAGATTACAGGGGATCGGAAAAACTGTTTTTT; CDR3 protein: CASSQDYRGSEKLFF